This TCR beta chain was sequenced during a study of Ad26.COV2.S vaccination and SARS-CoV-2 variants. General study findings and limits: Substantial post-vaccination breadth of spike-specific CD8+ and CD4+ T cell responses was reported. Vaccine recipients surpassed placebo recipients in spike-specific TCR breadth.

The method was immunoSEQ multiplex PCR; TCRdb's version includes in-frame clones alone and lacks a portion of them. Found here are 87,000 or so clones, less than 85% of them singletons; the top ten hold 16%. As regards this clone: Its target is unknown.

The clonotype was recovered from a human donor who had recovered from COVID-19. The sequenced sample was peripheral blood, obtained after recovery from COVID-19.

CDR3 coding DNA: TGTGCCAGCAATGGTGGTGATGAAAAACTGTTTTTT. Translating it yields CASNGGDEKLFF. The chain combines TRBV2 with TRBJ1-4; no firm D call. V lost 7 bases, J lost 6 bases, and 9 bases lay in between. The germline CDR1 and CDR2 sequences are SNHLY and FYNNEI. The CDR3 extends over 12 amino acids.